This TCR beta chain was found in a study of early T cells in non-severe SARS-CoV-2 infection. Study-level background: Whole-blood bulk RNA, unsorted, was sequenced, and chains were unpaired. General study points: Matching against VDJdb likely underestimated virus-specific expansions, favoring anti-spike CD8.

Molecules of cDNA were individually given unique molecular identifiers that were attached to them. From the 5' RACE reads, TCRdb called clonotypes with MiXCR, one entry per CDR3 protein. Seen here are roughly 46,000 distinct CDR3 sequences, around 6.8% observed once, and the top ten hold roughly 4.7%. In this sample, this clonotype turned up many times. Its antigen is not known. V lost 6 bases to trimming and J lost 6 bases; unmatched junction nucleotides: 8. Germline V gene data show CDR1 as MNHEY and CDR2 as SVGAGI. This CDR3 comprises 14 residues. The TCR was taken from an adult who was a healthcare worker with PCR-confirmed SARS-CoV-2 infection or an uninfected control (not recorded which). Sequencing was done on a sample of whole blood. The chain links TRBV6-5 to TRBJ1-1, with TRBD1 identical over 9 bases. The CDR3 here is CASREGQGGSEAFF. In nucleotides, the CDR3 is TGTGCCAGCAGAGAGGGACAGGGTGGTTCTGAAGCTTTCTTT.